The next 5 T cell receptor beta chains were all read from a single sample in a study of blood T cell repertoires in COVID-19. The table came from immunoSEQ multiplex PCR; TCRdb's copy has only in-frame clones and leaves some out. Found here are 450,000 or so clones, around 90% of them singletons; the top ten hold about 0.91%. Sequencing input: peripheral blood. Every receptor here comes from a man between 18 and 29 years old with COVID-19, enrolled during active disease.

The rearrangement uses TRBV5-1 and TRBJ1-4, with D possibly TRBD1 on 6 matching bases. CDR1 and CDR2 (germline): SGHRS, YFSETQ. The CDR3 runs 13 residues. The V end was cut by 4 bases, the J end by 7 bases, with 11 bases between. CDR3 in amino acids: CASSGIRGEKLFF. CDR3 bases: TGCGCCAGCAGCGGTATCAGGGGTGAAAAACTGTTTTTT. Together with reference TRBV5-1 and TRBJ1-4, the CDR3 gives the full variable domain: KAGVTQTPRYLIKTRGQQVTLSCSPISGHRSVSWYQQTPGQGLQFLFEYFSETQRNKGNFPGRFSGRQFSNSRSEMNVSTLELGDSALYLCASSGIRGEKLFFGSGTQLSVL.

J is TRBJ2-1 and V is TRBV5-1, with no clear D. The V end was cut by 3 bases, the J end by 3 bases, with 16 bases between. This CDR3 has 16 residues. The germline V gene encodes CDR1 SGHRS and CDR2 YFSETQ. CDR3 sequence reads: CASSWNSRDFYNEQFF. The CDR3 region has the DNA TGCGCCAGCAGCTGGAACTCTAGAGATTTCTACAATGAGCAGTTCTTC.

The chain links TRBV10-1 to TRBJ2-7, with TRBD1 identical over 8 bases. Germline lookup yields CDR1 WNHNN and CDR2 SYGVQD (reference sequence). There are 15 residues in the CDR3. V shed 2 bases, J shed 2 bases, and the junction held 5 bases outside the gene matches. The CDR3: CASSEGKDRAYEQYF. Written as DNA, the CDR3 is TGCGCCAGCAGTGAGGGAAAGGACAGGGCCTACGAGCAGTACTTC.

This chain joins TRBV5-1 and TRBJ2-2, with TRBD2 matching 10 bases. The germline V gene encodes CDR1 SGHRS and CDR2 YFSETQ. The CDR3 has 16 amino acids. V lost 4 bases, J lost 0 bases, and 3 bases stayed unmatched. CDR3: CASSPTSGANTGELFF. CDR3 in DNA: TGCGCCAGCAGCCCTACTAGCGGGGCGAACACCGGGGAGCTGTTTTTT.

This chain connects TRBV24-1 to TRBJ2-5; TRBD2 agrees at 8 bases. CDR1 is KGHDR and CDR2 is SFDVKD in the germline V gene. V trimming: 0 bases; J trimming: 5 bases; junction bases outside the gene matches: 10. This CDR3 is 17 amino acids long. This CDR3 is CATSDLRTGTGGETQYF. In DNA, the CDR3 is TGTGCCACCAGTGATTTGCGTACCGGGACGGGAGGGGAGACCCAGTACTTC.